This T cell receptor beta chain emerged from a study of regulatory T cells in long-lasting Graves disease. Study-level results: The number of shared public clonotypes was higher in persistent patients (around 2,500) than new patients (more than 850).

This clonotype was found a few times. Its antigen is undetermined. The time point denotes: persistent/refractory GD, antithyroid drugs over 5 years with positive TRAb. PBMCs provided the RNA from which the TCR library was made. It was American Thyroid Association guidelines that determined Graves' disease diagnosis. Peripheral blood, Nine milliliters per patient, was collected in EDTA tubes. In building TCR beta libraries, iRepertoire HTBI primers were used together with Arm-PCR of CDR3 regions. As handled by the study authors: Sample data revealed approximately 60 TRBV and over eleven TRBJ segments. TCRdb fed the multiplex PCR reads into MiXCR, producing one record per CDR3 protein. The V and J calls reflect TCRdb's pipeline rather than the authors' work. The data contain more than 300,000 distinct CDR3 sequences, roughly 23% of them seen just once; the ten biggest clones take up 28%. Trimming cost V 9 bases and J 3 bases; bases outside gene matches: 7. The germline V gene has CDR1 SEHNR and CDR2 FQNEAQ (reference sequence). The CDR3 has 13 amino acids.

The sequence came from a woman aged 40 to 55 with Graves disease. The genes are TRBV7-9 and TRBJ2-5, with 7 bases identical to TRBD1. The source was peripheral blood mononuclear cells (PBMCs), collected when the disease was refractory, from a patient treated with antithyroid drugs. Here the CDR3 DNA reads TGTGCCAGTCCTAAAACAGGGGAAGAGACCCAGTACTTC. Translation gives CASPKTGEETQYF.